This T cell receptor beta chain was captured by sequencing in a study of blood T cells in healthy people across ages. A sample-barcoded 5' primer and a J-beta primer mix were used in a second PCR of about 7 to 12 cycles. Every single cDNA molecule received a tag from a template-switch adaptor with 12 random nucleotides. MiXCR, applied by TCRdb to the 5' RACE reads, yields one record per CDR3 protein. This sample has about 780,000 distinct CDR3 sequences; 25% to 30% occur once, and the top ten carry around 3%. In its sample, this clonotype was seen a few times. Germline V gives CDR1 SGHAT, CDR2 FQNNGV. V was trimmed by 2 bases and J by 5 bases, leaving 9 bases between them. The CDR3 runs to 13 residues. This sample was shared with a second study, whose subject was T cells of mothers and their children. That work contributes: Each 15 ul cDNA reaction used roughly 1.6 ug RNA; all RNA was used. Versus unrelated pairs, overlap was slightly higher in related mother-child pairs, without reaching significance.

The chain carries TRBV11-2 and TRBJ1-1; D is undetermined. This clonotype was sampled from a boy between 10 and 17 years old in good health. Material: blood. DNA for the CDR3: TGTGCCAGCAGCTTAATAGGGAGGACTGAAGCTTTCTTT. As protein: CASSLIGRTEAFF.